Below are 8 T cell receptor beta chains sequenced from a single sample in a study of shared clonotypes between healthy human individuals. Profiled with immunoSEQ multiplex PCR; TCRdb holds only in-frame clones, not every one. Of about 2.1 million clones listed, around 95% were seen once; the top ten hold over 1.5%. Cells designated naive CD8 were CD45RO-negative and were positively selected for CCR7, with terminally differentiated effector memory CD45RA+ cells excluded. Sequencing was carried out using naive CD8+ T cells from PBMCs. The receptors were gathered from a man between 18 and 29 years old in good health. Some clones in this sample may be carry-over from other donors' samples.

Remarks on this clone: Other DNA sequences in the same sample also yield this CDR3. The chain combines TRBV7-9 with TRBJ2-5; 7 positions match TRBD1. The junction had 3 bases not matched to a gene; V was cut back by 8 bases and J by 3 bases. The V gene's germline CDR1 is SEHNR and CDR2 FQNEAQ (reference sequence). The CDR3 loop spans 12 amino acids. The CDR3 here is CASRQGKETQYF. CDR3 in DNA: TGTGCCAGCCGACAGGGAAAAGAGACCCAGTACTTC.

The V call is TRBV19, the J call TRBJ2-2; D possibly corresponds to TRBD1 (6 bases). From germline, CDR1 is LNHDA and CDR2 SQIVND (reference sequence). Between the trimmed V and J ends, which lost 9 bases and 3 bases, there was a span of 17 bases. CDR3 length: 15 residues. The DNA of the CDR3 is TGTGCCAGCTCCTTCCCGGGACACTACACCGGGGAGCTGTTTTTT. It codes for CASSFPGHYTGELFF.

The chain joins TRBV7-8 to TRBJ2-7; 10 bases line up with TRBD2. J lost 5 bases, V lost 3 bases, and 4 bases had no gene match. Germline-derived CDR1 and CDR2 are SGHVS and FQNEAQ. The CDR3 consists of 14 residues. The CDR3 nucleotides are TGTGCCAGCAGCTTCCTAGCGGGAGACCACGAGCAGTACTTC. Amino acid sequence: CASSFLAGDHEQYF.

The chain employs TRBV5-1 and TRBJ1-4, with 9 bases matching TRBD1. The length of the CDR3 is 15 residues. Germline lookup yields CDR1 SGHRS and CDR2 YFSETQ. The V gene end was trimmed by 3 bases and the J gene end by 8 bases; junction bases not matched to a gene: 8. As DNA, the CDR3 is TGCGCCAGCAGCTCACAGGGGACAGGGATGGAAAAACTGTTTTTT. As protein: CASSSQGTGMEKLFF.

The chain couples TRBV4-1 to TRBJ2-7, with unresolved D. The CDR3 consists of 14 residues. Germline V gene data show CDR1 as MGHRA and CDR2 as YSYEKL. V was pared by 0 bases and J by 2 bases, with 8 bases between. The CDR3, as DNA: TGCGCCAGCAGCCAAGATCTCGAGCCCTACGAGCAGTACTTC. As protein: CASSQDLEPYEQYF.

The CDR3, as DNA: TGTGCCATCAGGGGGGACAGGCAAACTAACTATGGCTACACCTTC. Translation gives CAIRGDRQTNYGYTF. This chain uses TRBV10-3 with TRBJ1-2, with 8 nucleotides matching TRBD1. CDR1 and CDR2 from the germline V gene are ENHRY and SYGVKD. Trimming removed 6 bases from V and 0 bases from J; junction bases left unmatched: 6. CDR3 length: 15 residues.

J is TRBJ2-6 and V is TRBV9; 7 bases fit TRBD1. Germline V CDR1 and CDR2: SGDLS, YYNGEE. V shed 3 bases, J shed 0 bases, and the junction held 9 bases outside the gene matches. This CDR3 has 18 residues. CDR3 bases: TGTGCCAGCAGCGGCGCCGGGACAGCGCTCTCTGGGGCCAACGTCCTGACTTTC. It yields the protein CASSGAGTALSGANVLTF.

The gene calls are TRBV27 and TRBJ2-4; D is unresolved. CDR1 is MNHEY, CDR2 SMNVEV, per germline (reference sequence). The CDR3 runs 14 residues. The germline V and J ends were trimmed by 2 bases and 6 bases, with 11 bases remaining between them. The CDR3 region is CASSLVGLGNIQYF. The CDR3 region has the DNA TGTGCCAGCAGTTTAGTAGGGTTGGGAAACATTCAGTACTTC.